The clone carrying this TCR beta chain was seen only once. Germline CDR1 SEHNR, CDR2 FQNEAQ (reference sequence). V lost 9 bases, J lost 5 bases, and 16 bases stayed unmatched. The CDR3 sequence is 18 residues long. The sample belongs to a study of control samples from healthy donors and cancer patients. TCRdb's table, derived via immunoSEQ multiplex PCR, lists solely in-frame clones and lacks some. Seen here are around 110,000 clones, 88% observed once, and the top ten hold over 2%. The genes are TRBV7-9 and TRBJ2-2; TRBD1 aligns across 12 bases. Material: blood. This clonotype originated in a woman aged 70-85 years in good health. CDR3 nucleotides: TGTGCCAGTCTCCTCGGCTGGGACAGGGGGCGTGGGACCGGGGAGCTGTTTTTT. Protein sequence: CASLLGWDRGRGTGELFF.